The text below deals with one T cell receptor (beta chain). The antigen remains undetermined. Template material for amplifying TCR beta CDR3 regions consisted of RNA transcripts. Primed by the HTBI set, a first-round RT-PCR was run on the TCR CDR3. MiXCR was run by TCRdb on the multiplex PCR reads, yielding one entry per CDR3 protein. The table includes hundreds of thousands of distinct CDR3 sequences, about 45% detected once. The length of the CDR3 is 13 residues. Germline assignment: CDR1 ENHRY and CDR2 SYGVKD. With 7 bases removed from V and 3 bases from J, the gap between germline ends came to 10 bases. This record belongs to a study of T cells in Graves' hyperthyroidism and ophthalmopathy. Whole-study results and caveats: Expanded thyroid clonotypes (above 0.001) were mostly also found in blood. From stable hyperthyroidism, ophthalmopathy was set apart by a 13 V-J model.

Source material: peripheral blood or thyroid tissue (not recorded which). J is TRBJ1-5 and V is TRBV10-3, with D possibly matching TRBD1 (6 bases). The sequence came from an adult man with Graves' disease, either hyperthyroidism or ophthalmopathy (not recorded which). The CDR3 DNA reads TGTGCCATCAAGGACAGATTCAATCAGCCCCAGCATTTT. As protein: CAIKDRFNQPQHF.